The 12 T cell receptor beta chains given below trace back to one sample, sequenced in a study of T cells in Graves' hyperthyroidism and ophthalmopathy. TCR beta CDR3 region amplification was performed from RNA transcripts. A first-round RT-PCR of the TCR CDR3 used the HTBI primer set. Via MiXCR, TCRdb re-called the multiplex PCR reads, giving one row per CDR3 protein. This table holds fewer than 650,000 distinct CDR3 sequences, roughly 15% found once. The sample was blood. Source of these receptors: a middle-aged woman with Graves' hyperthyroidism.

This clonotype came up a few times. V and J are TRBV7-9 and TRBJ1-4; 9 nucleotides agree with TRBD1. The V gene end was trimmed by 4 bases and the J gene end by 3 bases; junction bases not matched to a gene: 9. Germline values: CDR1 SEHNR, CDR2 FQNEAQ (reference sequence). The CDR3 is 17 amino acids. The CDR3 coding sequence is TGTGCCAGCAGCTCCGGACAGGGGATGATAGCTAATGAAAAACTGTTTTTT. Translation gives CASSSGQGMIANEKLFF.

This clonotype was seen a few times. The chain is built from TRBV15 and TRBJ2-1; no firm D call. Germline V lookup: CDR1 LNHNV, CDR2 YYDKDF (reference sequence). Trimming took 0 bases from V and 8 from J, leaving 8 bases between them. The CDR3 extends over 13 amino acids. CDR3 in amino acids: CATSRENRYEQFF. CDR3 nucleotide sequence: TGTGCCACCAGCAGAGAAAACCGATATGAGCAGTTCTTC.

Ten or more counts support this clonotype. This chain joins TRBV20-1 and TRBJ2-5; weak D call: TRBD2 (6 bases). This CDR3 has 11 residues. Looked up from germline, CDR1 is DFQATT and CDR2 is SNEGSKA (reference sequence). V shed 8 bases and J shed 1 base, with 8 bases lying between them. The CDR3: CSRDSQETQYF. The CDR3 DNA follows: TGCAGTAGGGACTCCCAAGAGACCCAGTACTTC.

The sample holds many counts of this clonotype. The genes are TRBV2 and TRBJ2-1; a possible D gene is TRBD2 (5 bases). Germline values: CDR1 SNHLY, CDR2 FYNNEI. With 7 bases removed from V and 5 bases from J, the gap between germline ends came to 9 bases. The CDR3 covers 12 residues. CDR3 region: CASKAGNNEQFF. CDR3 DNA: TGTGCCAGCAAGGCCGGGAACAATGAGCAGTTCTTC.

This clonotype was picked up many times. V usage is TRBV20-1 and J usage is TRBJ1-1, with unresolved D. Trimming cost V 4 bases and J 0 bases, with 18 bases left between them. The CDR3 consists of 16 residues. Germline-derived CDR1 and CDR2 are DFQATT and SNEGSKA (reference sequence). CDR3 DNA: TGCAGTGCTATCCCTACCCACACCGCCTTGAACACTGAAGCTTTCTTT. Protein product: CSAIPTHTALNTEAFF.

The chain has TRBV3-1 and TRBJ2-5; TRBD2 matches 9 bases. The CDR3 length is 14 residues. Germline V CDR1 and CDR2: LGHDT, YNNKEL (reference sequence). Trimming removed 5 bases from V and 2 bases from J; junction bases left unmatched: 3. The CDR3 region has the DNA TGTGCCAGCAGCGCGGCGGGAGGGCAAGAGACCCAGTACTTC. Translation: CASSAAGGQETQYF.

This clonotype was seen ten or more times. V usage is TRBV27 and J usage is TRBJ2-3; 7 bases align to TRBD2. J was trimmed by 3 bases and V by 3 bases; bases with no gene match: 6. The CDR3 length is 15 residues. Per germline, CDR1 MNHEY and CDR2 SMNVEV (reference sequence). The CDR3 DNA is TGTGCCAGCAGTTTCGGAGCGGGACTTACAGATACGCAGTATTTT. Its translation: CASSFGAGLTDTQYF.

The chain combines TRBV29-1 with TRBJ2-3; 10 nucleotides match TRBD1. The CDR3 has 14 residues. V was pared by 6 bases and J by 3 bases, with 6 bases of the junction left unmatched. Per germline, CDR1 SQVTM and CDR2 ANQGSEA. The CDR3 here is CSVRQGAPTDTQYF. The CDR3 DNA follows: TGCAGCGTGAGACAGGGGGCGCCGACAGATACGCAGTATTTT.

The chain employs TRBV19 and TRBJ2-5, with TRBD1 as a possible D gene (7 bases). The CDR3 is 15 amino acids. CDR1 is LNHDA and CDR2 is SQIVND in the germline V gene (reference sequence). Trimming took 3 bases from V and 3 from J, leaving 14 bases between them. CDR3 coding DNA: TGTGCCAGTAGTATCGGGCGGGACAGAAAAGAGACCCAGTACTTC. This sequence encodes CASSIGRDRKETQYF.

This clonotype appeared a few times. This rearrangement joins TRBV9 to TRBJ2-2; 8 nucleotides line up with TRBD1. The CDR3 sequence is 15 residues long. V was pared by 0 bases and J by 6 bases, with 4 bases of the junction left unmatched. CDR1 and CDR2 from the germline V gene are SGDLS and YYNGEE. This CDR3 reads CASSVGPGGSGELFF. In nucleotides, the CDR3 is TGTGCCAGCAGCGTAGGACCAGGGGGCTCCGGGGAGCTGTTTTTT.

This clonotype has only a few counts. V is TRBV27 and J is TRBJ1-5; the D gene is possibly TRBD1 (5 bases). With 3 bases removed from V and 5 bases from J, the gap between germline ends came to 11 bases. The CDR3 contains 14 residues. From germline, CDR1 is MNHEY and CDR2 SMNVEV (reference sequence). The chain's CDR3 is CASSLGGEDQPQHF. The CDR3 nucleotides read TGTGCCAGCAGTTTGGGGGGTGAGGATCAGCCCCAGCATTTT.

The chain joins TRBV12-3 or TRBV12-4 to TRBJ1-2; D is unresolved. There are 11 residues in the CDR3. V lost 6 bases, J lost 8 bases, and 10 bases lay in between. This chain's CDR3 is CASSSRAGYTF. DNA for the CDR3: TGTGCCAGCAGCTCCAGAGCGGGCTACACCTTC.